Listed here are 11 T cell receptor beta chains from one sample, sequenced in a study of T cell responses to AZD1222 COVID-19 vaccine. Method: immunoSEQ multiplex PCR; TCRdb's copy keeps in-frame clones and lacks some. The repertoire holds approximately 150,000 clones, with about 92% as singletons. The sequences come from peripheral blood, collected 28 days after the second AZD1222 dose. The receptors were sampled from an adult who received the AZD1222 COVID-19 vaccine.

This clone was detected only once. The chain combines TRBV5-1 with TRBJ1-2; D might be TRBD1 (5 bases). This CDR3 has 16 residues. Deletions cut 0 bases from V and 0 bases from J, with 12 bases between. Germline CDR1 SGHRS, CDR2 YFSETQ. The DNA of the CDR3 is TGCGCCAGCAGCTTGGCCGGGCAGACAGCTAACTATGGCTACACCTTC. Translation: CASSLAGQTANYGYTF.

In its sample, this clone was seen a few times. The rearrangement joins TRBV5-4 to TRBJ2-7, with D possibly called TRBD1 or TRBD2 (8 bases each). Germline V CDR1 and CDR2: SGHNT, YYREEE (reference sequence). This CDR3 is built from 15 residues. Trimming removed 3 bases from V and 0 bases from J, with 13 bases in between. The CDR3 here is CASSSGGTGSYEQYF. CDR3 bases: TGTGCCAGCAGCTCGGGGGGGACAGGCTCCTACGAGCAGTACTTC.

This clone was found a few times. V is TRBV4-1 and J is TRBJ1-5; D unclear. There are 15 residues in the CDR3. The V gene lost 1 base and the J gene lost 4 bases, with 11 bases spanning the gap. Per the germline V gene, CDR1 is MGHRA and CDR2 is YSYEKL. The CDR3 here is CASSQGKVGNQPQHF. CDR3 nucleotides: TGCGCCAGCAGCCAAGGCAAAGTGGGAAATCAGCCCCAGCATTTT.

This chain joins TRBV6-2 or TRBV6-3 and TRBJ2-5, with TRBD1 identical over 9 bases. The CDR3 has 14 residues. V shed 6 bases and J 5 bases; nucleotides not matched to a gene: 7. The germline V gene encodes CDR1 MNHEY and CDR2 SVGEGT. The chain's CDR3 is CASSQGQGLETQYF. CDR3 DNA: TGTGCCAGCAGCCAGGGACAGGGTCTGGAGACCCAGTACTTC.

V gene TRBV5-4 combines with J gene TRBJ2-5, with no clear D. V dropped 0 bases and J dropped 7 bases, with 13 bases sitting between them. The CDR3 totals 14 residues. Germline V gives CDR1 SGHNT, CDR2 YYREEE (reference sequence). This CDR3 is CASSLVQSTGTQYF. The CDR3 DNA sequence: TGTGCCAGCAGCTTGGTTCAGTCGACGGGGACCCAGTACTTC.

The rearrangement links TRBV6-5 to TRBJ1-5, with D perhaps TRBD1 (5 bases). The CDR3 totals 13 residues. Between the trimmed V and J ends, which lost 5 bases and 2 bases, there was a span of 7 bases. Germline V gives CDR1 MNHEY, CDR2 SVGAGI. The CDR3 protein is CASSRDGNQPQHF. DNA for the CDR3: TGTGCCAGCAGTAGGGACGGCAATCAGCCCCAGCATTTT.

This chain connects TRBV7-9 to TRBJ2-7, with no clear D. Trimming stripped 1 base from V and 0 bases from J, with 7 bases between. Germline lookup yields CDR1 SEHNR and CDR2 FQNEAQ (reference sequence). The CDR3 extends over 14 amino acids. CDR3 in amino acids: CASSLGRNSYEQYF. Here the CDR3 DNA reads TGTGCCAGCAGCTTAGGGCGGAACTCCTACGAGCAGTACTTC.

This chain joins TRBV5-8 and TRBJ2-7; 9 bases line up with TRBD2. Germline V gene sequence: CDR1 SGHTS, CDR2 YDEGEE. The CDR3 spans 16 residues. The junction had 10 bases not matched to a gene; V was cut back by 0 bases and J by 6 bases. Here the CDR3 reads CASSLVSGSGRSEQYF. The CDR3 region has the DNA TGTGCCAGCAGCTTGGTTAGCGGGAGCGGGAGGAGCGAGCAGTACTTC.

The rearrangement uses TRBV30 and TRBJ1-6; D is unclear. In germline, CDR1 is GTSNPN, CDR2 SVGIG (reference sequence). V dropped 3 bases and J dropped 6 bases, with 12 bases sitting between them. The CDR3 is 14 amino acids. The chain's CDR3 is CAWSGVSPNSPLHF. In DNA form, the CDR3 reads TGTGCCTGGAGCGGTGTCAGTCCTAATTCACCCCTCCACTTT.

The chain's CDR3 is CASSPGRSTDTQYF. DNA of the CDR3: TGTGCCAGCAGTCCGGGACGAAGCACAGATACGCAGTATTTT. The gene calls are TRBV6-5 and TRBJ2-3; D possibly uses TRBD1 or TRBD2 (5 bases each). The CDR3 runs to 14 residues. The V gene lost 5 bases and the J gene lost 0 bases, with 9 bases spanning the gap. Germline V gene lookup returns CDR1 MNHEY and CDR2 SVGAGI.

CDR3 bases: TGTGCCAGCAGCTTGGCTCTGACAGGGGTTCCCTACGAGCAGTACTTC. Its protein product is CASSLALTGVPYEQYF. The V call is TRBV5-8, the J call TRBJ2-7; 8 nucleotides agree with TRBD1. This CDR3 spans 16 amino acids. Germline assignment: CDR1 SGHTS and CDR2 YDEGEE. Trimming cost V 0 bases and J 2 bases; bases outside gene matches: 7.